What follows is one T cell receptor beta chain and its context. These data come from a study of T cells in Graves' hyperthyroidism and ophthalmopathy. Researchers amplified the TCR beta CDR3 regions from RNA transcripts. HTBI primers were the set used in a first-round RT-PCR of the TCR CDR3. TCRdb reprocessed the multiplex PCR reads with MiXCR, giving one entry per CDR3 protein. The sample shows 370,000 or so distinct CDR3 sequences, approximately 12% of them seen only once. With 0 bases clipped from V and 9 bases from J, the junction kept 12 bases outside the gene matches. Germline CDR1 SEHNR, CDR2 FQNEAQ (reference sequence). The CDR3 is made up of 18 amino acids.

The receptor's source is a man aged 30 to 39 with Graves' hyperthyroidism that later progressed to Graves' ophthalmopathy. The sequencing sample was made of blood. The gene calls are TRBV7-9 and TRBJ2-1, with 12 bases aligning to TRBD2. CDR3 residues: CASSLASRLAGVVGEQFF. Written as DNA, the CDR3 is TGTGCCAGCAGCTTAGCTTCAAGACTAGCGGGGGTCGTGGGTGAGCAGTTCTTC.